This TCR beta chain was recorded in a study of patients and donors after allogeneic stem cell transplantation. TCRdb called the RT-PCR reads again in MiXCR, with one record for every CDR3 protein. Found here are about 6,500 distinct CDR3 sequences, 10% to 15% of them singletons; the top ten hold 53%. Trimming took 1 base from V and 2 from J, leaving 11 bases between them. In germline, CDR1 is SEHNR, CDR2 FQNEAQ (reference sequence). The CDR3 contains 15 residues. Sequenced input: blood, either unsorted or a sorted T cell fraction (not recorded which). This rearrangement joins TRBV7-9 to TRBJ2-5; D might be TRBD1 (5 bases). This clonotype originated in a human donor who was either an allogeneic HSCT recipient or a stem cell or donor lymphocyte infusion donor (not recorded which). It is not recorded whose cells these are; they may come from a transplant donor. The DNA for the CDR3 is TGTGCCAGCAGCTTAGGAGACAGTAAACAAGAGACCCAGTACTTC. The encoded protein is CASSLGDSKQETQYF.